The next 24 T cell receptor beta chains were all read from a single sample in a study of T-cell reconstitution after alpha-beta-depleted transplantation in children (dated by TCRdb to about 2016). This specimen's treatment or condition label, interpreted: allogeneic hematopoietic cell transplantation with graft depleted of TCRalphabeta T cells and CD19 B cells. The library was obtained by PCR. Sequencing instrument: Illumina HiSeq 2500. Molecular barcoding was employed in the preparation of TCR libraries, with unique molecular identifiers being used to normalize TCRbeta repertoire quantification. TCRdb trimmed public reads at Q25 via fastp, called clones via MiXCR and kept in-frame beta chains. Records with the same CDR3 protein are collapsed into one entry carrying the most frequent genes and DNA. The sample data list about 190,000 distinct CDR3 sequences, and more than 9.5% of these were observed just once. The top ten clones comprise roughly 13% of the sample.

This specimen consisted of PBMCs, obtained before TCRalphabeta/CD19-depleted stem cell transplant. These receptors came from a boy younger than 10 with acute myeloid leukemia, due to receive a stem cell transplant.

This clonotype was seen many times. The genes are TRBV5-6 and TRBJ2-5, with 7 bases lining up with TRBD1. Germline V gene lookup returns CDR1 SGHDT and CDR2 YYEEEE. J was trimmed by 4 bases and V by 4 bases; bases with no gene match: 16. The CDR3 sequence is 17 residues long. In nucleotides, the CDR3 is TGTGCCAGCAGCGGGGGACAGACCACCCTAGGCGGAGAGACCCAGTACTTC. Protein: CASSGGQTTLGGETQYF.

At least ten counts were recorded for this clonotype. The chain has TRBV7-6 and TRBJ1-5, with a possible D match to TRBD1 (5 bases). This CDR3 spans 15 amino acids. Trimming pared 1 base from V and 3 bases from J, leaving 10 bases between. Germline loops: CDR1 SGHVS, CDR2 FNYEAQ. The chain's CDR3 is CASSLVAGNNQPQHF. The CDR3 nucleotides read TGTGCCAGCAGCTTAGTCGCAGGGAACAATCAGCCCCAGCATTTT.

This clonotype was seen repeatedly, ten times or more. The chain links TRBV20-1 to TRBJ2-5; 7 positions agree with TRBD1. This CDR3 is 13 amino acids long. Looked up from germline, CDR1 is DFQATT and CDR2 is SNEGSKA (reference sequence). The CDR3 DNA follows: TGCAGCGGGAAAACAGGGGCGCCAGAGACCCAGTACTTC. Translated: CSGKTGAPETQYF.

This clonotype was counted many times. The CDR3 reads CSAREGGRGAYGYTF. The CDR3 coding sequence is TGCAGTGCTAGAGAGGGGGGCAGGGGGGCCTATGGCTACACCTTC. The genes are TRBV20-1 and TRBJ1-2; 7 bases align to TRBD1. CDR3 length: 15 amino acids. Per germline, CDR1 DFQATT and CDR2 SNEGSKA (reference sequence). V was pared by 0 bases and J by 4 bases, with 8 bases of the junction left unmatched.

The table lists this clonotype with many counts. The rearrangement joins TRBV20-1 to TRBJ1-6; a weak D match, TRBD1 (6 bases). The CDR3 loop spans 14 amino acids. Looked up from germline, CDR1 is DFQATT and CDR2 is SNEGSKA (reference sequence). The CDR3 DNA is TGCAGCATTAGTGGGGGCCGGGATAATTCACCCCTCCACTTT. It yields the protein CSISGGRDNSPLHF.

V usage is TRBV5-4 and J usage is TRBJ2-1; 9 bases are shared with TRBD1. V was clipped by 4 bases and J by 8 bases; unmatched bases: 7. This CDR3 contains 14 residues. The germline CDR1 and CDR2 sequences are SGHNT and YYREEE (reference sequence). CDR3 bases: TGTGCCAGCAGCCCGTTTACAGGGGGCGATGAGCAGTTCTTC. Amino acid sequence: CASSPFTGGDEQFF.

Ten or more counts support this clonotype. CDR3 sequence (DNA): TGCGCCAGCAGCCTGAGACCCGGGACAGGGGGTTACGAGCAGTACTTC. As protein: CASSLRPGTGGYEQYF. The rearrangement links TRBV5-1 to TRBJ2-7; TRBD1 matches at 11 bases. The CDR3 is made up of 16 amino acids. V trimming: 4 bases; J trimming: 4 bases; junction bases outside the gene matches: 10. Germline V gene lookup returns CDR1 SGHRS and CDR2 YFSETQ. The full variable domain, with the rest looked up from reference TRBV5-1 and TRBJ2-7, is KAGVTQTPRYLIKTRGQQVTLSCSPISGHRSVSWYQQTPGQGLQFLFEYFSETQRNKGNFPGRFSGRQFSNSRSEMNVSTLELGDSALYLCASSLRPGTGGYEQYFGPGTRLTVT.

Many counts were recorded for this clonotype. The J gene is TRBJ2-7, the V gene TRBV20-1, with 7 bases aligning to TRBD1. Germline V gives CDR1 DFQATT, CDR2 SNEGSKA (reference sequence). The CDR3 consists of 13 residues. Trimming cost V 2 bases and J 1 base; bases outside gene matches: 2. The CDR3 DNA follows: TGCAGTGCTAGATCGGGACAGTCCTACGAGCAGTACGTC. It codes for CSARSGQSYEQYV.

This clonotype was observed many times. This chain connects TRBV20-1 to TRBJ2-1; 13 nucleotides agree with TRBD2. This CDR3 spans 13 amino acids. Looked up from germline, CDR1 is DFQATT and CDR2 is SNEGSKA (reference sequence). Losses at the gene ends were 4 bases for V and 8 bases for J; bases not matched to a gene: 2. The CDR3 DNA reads TGCAGTGCTACCGGACTAGCGGGAGATGAGCAGTTCTTC. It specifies CSATGLAGDEQFF.

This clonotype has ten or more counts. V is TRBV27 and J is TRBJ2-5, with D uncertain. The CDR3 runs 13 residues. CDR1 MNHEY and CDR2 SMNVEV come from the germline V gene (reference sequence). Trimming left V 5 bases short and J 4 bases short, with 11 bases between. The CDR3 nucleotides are TGTGCCAGCAGTCTGAATATGGCAGAGACCCAGTACTTC. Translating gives CASSLNMAETQYF.

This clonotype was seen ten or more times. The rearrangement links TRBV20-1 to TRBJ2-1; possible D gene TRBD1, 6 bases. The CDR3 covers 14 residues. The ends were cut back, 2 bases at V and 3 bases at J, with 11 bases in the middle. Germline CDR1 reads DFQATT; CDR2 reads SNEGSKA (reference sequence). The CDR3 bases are TGCAGTGCTAGACAGGGGATTGGCTACAATGAGCAGTTCTTC. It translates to CSARQGIGYNEQFF.

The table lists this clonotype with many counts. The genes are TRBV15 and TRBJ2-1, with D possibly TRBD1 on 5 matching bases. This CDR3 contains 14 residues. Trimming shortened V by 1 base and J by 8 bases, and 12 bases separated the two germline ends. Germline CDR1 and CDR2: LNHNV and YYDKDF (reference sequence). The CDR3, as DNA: TGTGCCACCAGCAGAGGAACAGGCGTCGATGAGCAGTTCTTC. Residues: CATSRGTGVDEQFF.

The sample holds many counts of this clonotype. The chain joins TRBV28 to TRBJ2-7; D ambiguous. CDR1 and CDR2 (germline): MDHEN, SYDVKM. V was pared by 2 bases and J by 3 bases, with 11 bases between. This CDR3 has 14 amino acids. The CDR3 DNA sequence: TGTGCCAGCAGTTTAAGCCGGGTTGACTACGAGCAGTACGTC. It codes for CASSLSRVDYEQYV.

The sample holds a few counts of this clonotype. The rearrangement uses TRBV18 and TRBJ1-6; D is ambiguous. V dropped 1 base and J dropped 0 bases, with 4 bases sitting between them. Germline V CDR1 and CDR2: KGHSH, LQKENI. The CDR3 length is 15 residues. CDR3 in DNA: TGTGCCAGCTCACCACAGAGCTCCTATAATTCACCCCTCCACTTT. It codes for CASSPQSSYNSPLHF.

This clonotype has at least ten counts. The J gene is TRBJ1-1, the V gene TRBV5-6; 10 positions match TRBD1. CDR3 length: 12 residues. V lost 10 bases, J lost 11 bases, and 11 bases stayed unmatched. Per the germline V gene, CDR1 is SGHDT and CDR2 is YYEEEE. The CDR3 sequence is CAGSDRGRNAFF. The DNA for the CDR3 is TGTGCCGGTTCGGACAGGGGGAGGAATGCTTTCTTT.

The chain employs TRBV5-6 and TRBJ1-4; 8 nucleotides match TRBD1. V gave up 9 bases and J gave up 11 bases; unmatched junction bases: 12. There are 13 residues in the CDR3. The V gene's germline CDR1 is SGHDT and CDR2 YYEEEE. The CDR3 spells CATSRDRSEKLFF. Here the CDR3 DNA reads TGTGCCACCTCCCGGGACAGGTCGGAGAAACTGTTTTTT.

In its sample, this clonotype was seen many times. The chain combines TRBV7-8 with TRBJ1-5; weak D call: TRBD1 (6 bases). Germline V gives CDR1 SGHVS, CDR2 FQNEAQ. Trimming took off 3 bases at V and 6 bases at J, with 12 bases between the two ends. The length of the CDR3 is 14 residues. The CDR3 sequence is CASSFQGGSQPQHF. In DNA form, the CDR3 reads TGTGCCAGCAGCTTTCAAGGGGGTTCTCAGCCCCAGCATTTT.

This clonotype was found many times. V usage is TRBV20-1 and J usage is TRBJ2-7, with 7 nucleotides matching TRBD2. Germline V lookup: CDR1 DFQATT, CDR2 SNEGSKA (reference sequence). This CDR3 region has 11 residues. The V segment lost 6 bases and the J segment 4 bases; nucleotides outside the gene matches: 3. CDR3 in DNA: TGCAGTGCAACTAGCGTGTACGAGCAGTACTTC. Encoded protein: CSATSVYEQYF.

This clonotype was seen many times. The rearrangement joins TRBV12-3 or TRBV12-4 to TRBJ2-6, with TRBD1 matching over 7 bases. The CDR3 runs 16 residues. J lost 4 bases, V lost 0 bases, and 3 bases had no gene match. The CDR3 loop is CASSLAGGAGANVLTF. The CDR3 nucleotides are TGTGCCAGCAGTTTAGCAGGGGGCGCCGGGGCCAACGTCCTGACTTTC.

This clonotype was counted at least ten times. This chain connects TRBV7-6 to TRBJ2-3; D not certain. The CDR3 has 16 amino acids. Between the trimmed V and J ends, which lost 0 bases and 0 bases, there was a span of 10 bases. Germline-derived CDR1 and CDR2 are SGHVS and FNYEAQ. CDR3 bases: TGTGCCAGCAGCTTAGCTGCATCCCGTAGCACAGATACGCAGTATTTT. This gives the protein CASSLAASRSTDTQYF.

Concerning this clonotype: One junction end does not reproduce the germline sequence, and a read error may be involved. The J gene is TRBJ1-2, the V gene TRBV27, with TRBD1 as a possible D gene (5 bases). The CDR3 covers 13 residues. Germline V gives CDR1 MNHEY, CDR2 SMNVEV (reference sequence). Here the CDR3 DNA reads TGTGCCAGAAGTTCTCAGGGAAGGTATGGCTACACCTTC. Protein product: CARSSQGRYGYTF.

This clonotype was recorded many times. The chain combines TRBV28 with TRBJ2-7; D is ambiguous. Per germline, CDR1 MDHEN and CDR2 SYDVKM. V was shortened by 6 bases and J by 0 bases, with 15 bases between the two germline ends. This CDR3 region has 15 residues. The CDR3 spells CASSPRGLSSYEQYF. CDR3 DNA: TGTGCCAGCAGCCCCCGTGGTTTAAGCTCCTACGAGCAGTACTTC. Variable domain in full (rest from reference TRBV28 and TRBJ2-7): DVKVTQSSRYLVKRTGEKVFLECVQDMDHENMFWYRQDPGLGLRLIYFSYDVKMKEKGDIPEGYSVSREKKERFSLILESASTNQTSMYLCASSPRGLSSYEQYFGPGTRLTVT.

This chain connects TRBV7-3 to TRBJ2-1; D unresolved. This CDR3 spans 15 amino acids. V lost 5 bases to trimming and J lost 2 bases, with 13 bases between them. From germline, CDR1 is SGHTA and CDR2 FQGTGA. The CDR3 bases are TGTGCCAGCAGCCAATCCCGAAGCACCTACAATGAGCAGTTCTTC. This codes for CASSQSRSTYNEQFF.

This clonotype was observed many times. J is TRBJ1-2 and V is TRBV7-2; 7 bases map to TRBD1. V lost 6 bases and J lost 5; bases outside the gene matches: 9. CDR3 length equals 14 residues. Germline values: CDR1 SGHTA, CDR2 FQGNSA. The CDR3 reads CASSNPGQLYGYTF. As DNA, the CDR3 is TGTGCCAGCAGTAATCCGGGACAGCTGTATGGCTACACCTTC.